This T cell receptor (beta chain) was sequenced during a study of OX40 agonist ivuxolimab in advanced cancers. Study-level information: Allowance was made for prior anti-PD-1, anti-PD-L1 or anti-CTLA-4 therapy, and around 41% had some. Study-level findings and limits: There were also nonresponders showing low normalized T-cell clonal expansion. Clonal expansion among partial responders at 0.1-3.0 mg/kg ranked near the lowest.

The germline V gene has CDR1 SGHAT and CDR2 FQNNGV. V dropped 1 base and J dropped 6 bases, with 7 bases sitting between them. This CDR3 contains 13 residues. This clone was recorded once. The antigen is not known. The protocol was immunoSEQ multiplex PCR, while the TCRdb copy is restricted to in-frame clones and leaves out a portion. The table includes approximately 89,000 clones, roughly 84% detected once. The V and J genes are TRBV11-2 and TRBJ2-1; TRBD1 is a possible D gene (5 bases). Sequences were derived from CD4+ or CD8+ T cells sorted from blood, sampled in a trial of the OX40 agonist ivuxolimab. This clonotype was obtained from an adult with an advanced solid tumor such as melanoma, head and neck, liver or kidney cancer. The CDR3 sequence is CASSLGRVNEQFF. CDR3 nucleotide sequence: TGTGCCAGCAGCTTAGGCAGGGTCAATGAGCAGTTCTTC.